This T cell receptor beta chain was captured in a study of radiotherapy plus CTLA-4 blockade in lung cancer. Germline V gene data show CDR1 as SQVTM and CDR2 as ANQGSEA. This CDR3 comprises 15 residues. Trimming took 1 base from V and 1 from J, leaving 13 bases between them. Study-level results: Dynamics of early blood T cell clones, together with interferon-beta, were reportedly the best predictors of response. TCR clones originating in tumors grew in number in blood after radiotherapy plus ipilimumab.

Libraries were prepared by immunoSEQ multiplex PCR; TCRdb keeps only in-frame clonotypes and omits some of them. The sample has around 110,000 clones, over 80% seen once. Ipilimumab CTLA-4 blockade and focal radiation were given to patients with chemo-refractory metastatic non-small-cell lung cancer. For this clone: Its antigen is unidentified.

The chain couples TRBV29-1 to TRBJ1-2; D is uncertain. The sample in question was peripheral blood, obtained from a patient treated with radiotherapy plus ipilimumab. This receptor was taken from a human donor with non-small cell lung cancer that progressed on radiotherapy plus ipilimumab. CDR3 in amino acids: CSVEALGLFNYGYTF. The CDR3 DNA is TGCAGCGTTGAAGCTTTGGGTCTTTTTAACTATGGCTACACCTTC.